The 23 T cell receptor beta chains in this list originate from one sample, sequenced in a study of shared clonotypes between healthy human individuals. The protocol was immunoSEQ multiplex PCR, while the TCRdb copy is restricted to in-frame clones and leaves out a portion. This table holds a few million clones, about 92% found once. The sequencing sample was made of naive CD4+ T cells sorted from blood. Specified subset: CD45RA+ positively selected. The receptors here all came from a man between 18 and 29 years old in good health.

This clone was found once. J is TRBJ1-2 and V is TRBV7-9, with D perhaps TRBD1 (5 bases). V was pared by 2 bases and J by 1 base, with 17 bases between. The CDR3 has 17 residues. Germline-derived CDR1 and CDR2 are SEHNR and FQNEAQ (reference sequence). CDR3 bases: TGTGCCAGCAGCTTACTTACTCCCGGGACCCTTAACTATGGCTACACCTTC. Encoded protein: CASSLLTPGTLNYGYTF.

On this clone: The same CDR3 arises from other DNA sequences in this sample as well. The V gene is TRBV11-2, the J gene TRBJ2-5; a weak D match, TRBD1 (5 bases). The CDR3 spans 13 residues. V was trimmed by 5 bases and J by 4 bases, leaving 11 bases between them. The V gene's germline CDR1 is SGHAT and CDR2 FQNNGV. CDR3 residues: CASSLQGAETQYF. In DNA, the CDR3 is TGTGCCAGCAGCCTACAAGGGGCAGAGACCCAGTACTTC.

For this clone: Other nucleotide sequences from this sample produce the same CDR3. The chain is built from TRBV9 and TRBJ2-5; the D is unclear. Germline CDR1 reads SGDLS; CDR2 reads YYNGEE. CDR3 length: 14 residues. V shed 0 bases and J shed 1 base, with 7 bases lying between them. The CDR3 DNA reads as TGTGCCAGCAGCGTAGGGGATTTCCAAGAGACCCAGTACTTC. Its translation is CASSVGDFQETQYF.

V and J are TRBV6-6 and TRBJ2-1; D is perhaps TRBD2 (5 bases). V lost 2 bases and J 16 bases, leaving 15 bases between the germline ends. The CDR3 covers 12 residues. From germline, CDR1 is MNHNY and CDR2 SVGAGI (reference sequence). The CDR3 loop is CASSYRQRDLFF. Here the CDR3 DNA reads TGTGCCAGCAGTTACCGGCAGAGGGATCTTTTCTTC.

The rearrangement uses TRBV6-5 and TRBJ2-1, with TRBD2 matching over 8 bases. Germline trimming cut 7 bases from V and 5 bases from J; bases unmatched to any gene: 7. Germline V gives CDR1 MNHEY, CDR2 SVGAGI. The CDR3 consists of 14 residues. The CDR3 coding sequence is TGTGCCAGCATGAGCGGGAGAATCCACAATGAGCAGTTCTTC. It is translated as CASMSGRIHNEQFF.

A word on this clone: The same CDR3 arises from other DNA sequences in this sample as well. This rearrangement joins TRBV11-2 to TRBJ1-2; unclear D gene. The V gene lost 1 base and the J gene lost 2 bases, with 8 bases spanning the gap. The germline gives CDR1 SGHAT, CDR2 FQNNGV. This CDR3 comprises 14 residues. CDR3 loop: CASSLGQENYGYTF. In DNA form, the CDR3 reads TGTGCCAGCAGCTTAGGGCAGGAGAACTATGGCTACACCTTC.

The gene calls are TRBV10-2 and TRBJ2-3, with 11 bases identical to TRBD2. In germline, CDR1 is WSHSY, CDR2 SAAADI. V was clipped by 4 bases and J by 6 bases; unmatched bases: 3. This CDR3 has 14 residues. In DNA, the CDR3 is TGCGCCAGCAGTGTCGCTAGCGGGAGGGATACGCAGTATTTT. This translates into CASSVASGRDTQYF.

Here the CDR3 reads CAWSVRVGDGYTF. The CDR3 DNA reads TGTGCCTGGAGTGTAAGGGTTGGGGATGGCTACACCTTC. The genes are TRBV30 and TRBJ1-2, with no clear D. CDR3 length equals 13 residues. The germline V gene has CDR1 GTSNPN and CDR2 SVGIG (reference sequence). V lost 0 bases to trimming and J lost 6 bases, with 11 bases between them.

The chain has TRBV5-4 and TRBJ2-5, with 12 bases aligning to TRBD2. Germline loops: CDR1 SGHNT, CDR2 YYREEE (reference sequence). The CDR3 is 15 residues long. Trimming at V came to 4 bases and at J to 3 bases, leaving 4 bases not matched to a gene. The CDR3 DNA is TGTGCCAGCAGCCAGAGACTAGCGGGGGAAGAGACCCAGTACTTC. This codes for CASSQRLAGEETQYF. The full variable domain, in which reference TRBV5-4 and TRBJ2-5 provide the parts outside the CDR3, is ETGVTQSPTHLIKTRGQQVTLRCSSQSGHNTVSWYQQALGQGPQFIFQYYREEENGRGNFPPRFSGLQFPNYSSELNVNALELDDSALYLCASSQRLAGEETQYFGPGTRLLVL.

As DNA, the CDR3 is TGTGCCAGCAGTGGCCGGACCGGGCTGTCTACTAATGAAAAACTGTTTTTT. Its protein is CASSGRTGLSTNEKLFF. The chain has TRBV2 and TRBJ1-4; the D is unclear. Trimming stripped 4 bases from V and 2 bases from J, with 17 bases between. Germline CDR1 is SNHLY and CDR2 is FYNNEI. The CDR3 totals 17 residues.

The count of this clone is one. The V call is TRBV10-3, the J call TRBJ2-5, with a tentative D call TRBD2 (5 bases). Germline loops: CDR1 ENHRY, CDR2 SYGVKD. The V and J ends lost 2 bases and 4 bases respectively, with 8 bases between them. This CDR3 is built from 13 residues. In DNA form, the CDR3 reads TGTGCCATCAGTGAGGTCCGGGGAGAGACCCAGTACTTC. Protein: CAISEVRGETQYF.

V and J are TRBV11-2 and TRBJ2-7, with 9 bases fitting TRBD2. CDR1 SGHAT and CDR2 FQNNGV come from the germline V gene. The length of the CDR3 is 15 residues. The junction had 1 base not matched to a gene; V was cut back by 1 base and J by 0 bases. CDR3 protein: CASSLGLAASYEQYF. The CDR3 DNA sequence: TGTGCCAGCAGCTTAGGACTAGCGGCCTCCTACGAGCAGTACTTC. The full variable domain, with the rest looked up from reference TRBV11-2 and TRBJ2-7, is EAGVAQSPRYKIIEKRQSVAFWCNPISGHATLYWYQQILGQGPKLLIQFQNNGVVDDSQLPKDRFSAERLKGVDSTLKIQPAKLEDSAVYLCASSLGLAASYEQYFGPGTRLTVT.

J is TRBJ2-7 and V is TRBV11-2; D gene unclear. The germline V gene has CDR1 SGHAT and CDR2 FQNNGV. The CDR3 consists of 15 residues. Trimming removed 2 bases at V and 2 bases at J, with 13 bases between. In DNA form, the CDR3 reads TGTGCCAGCAGCTTAACGGACGTGTCGACCTACGAGCAGTACTTC. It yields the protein CASSLTDVSTYEQYF.

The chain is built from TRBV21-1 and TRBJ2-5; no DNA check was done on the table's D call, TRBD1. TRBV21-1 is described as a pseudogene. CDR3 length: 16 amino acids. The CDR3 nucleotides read TGTGCCACCACCCCCCCGACAGGGAAGGGTAAAGAGACCCAGTACTTC. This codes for CATTPPTGKGKETQYF.

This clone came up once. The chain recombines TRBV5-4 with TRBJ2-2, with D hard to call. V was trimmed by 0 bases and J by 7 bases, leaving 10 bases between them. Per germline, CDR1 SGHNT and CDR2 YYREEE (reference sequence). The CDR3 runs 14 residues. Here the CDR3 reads CASSLAWAGGELFF. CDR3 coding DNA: TGTGCCAGCAGCTTGGCCTGGGCTGGCGGGGAGCTGTTTTTT.

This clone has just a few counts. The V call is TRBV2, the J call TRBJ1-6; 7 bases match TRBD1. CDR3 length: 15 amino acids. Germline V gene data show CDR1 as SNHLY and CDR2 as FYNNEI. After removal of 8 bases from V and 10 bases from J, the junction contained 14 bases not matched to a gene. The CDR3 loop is CASATRGGQESPLHF. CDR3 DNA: TGTGCCAGCGCAACACGGGGCGGACAGGAATCACCCCTCCACTTT.

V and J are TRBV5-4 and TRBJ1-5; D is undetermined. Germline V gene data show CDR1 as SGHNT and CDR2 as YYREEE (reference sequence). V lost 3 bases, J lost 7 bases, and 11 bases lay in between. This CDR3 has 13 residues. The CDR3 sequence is CASSSEVGQPQHF. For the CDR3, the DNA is TGTGCCAGCAGCTCTGAGGTAGGGCAGCCCCAGCATTTT. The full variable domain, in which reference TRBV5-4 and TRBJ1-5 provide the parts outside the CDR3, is ETGVTQSPTHLIKTRGQQVTLRCSSQSGHNTVSWYQQALGQGPQFIFQYYREEENGRGNFPPRFSGLQFPNYSSELNVNALELDDSALYLCASSSEVGQPQHFGDGTRLSIL.

CDR3 loop: CASSLSGGTGVRGYTF. The CDR3, as DNA: TGTGCCAGCAGTTTATCAGGTGGGACAGGGGTACGAGGCTACACCTTC. V usage is TRBV27 and J usage is TRBJ1-2; 10 bases align to TRBD1. V gave up 0 bases and J gave up 8 bases; unmatched junction bases: 9. Germline V gene data show CDR1 as MNHEY and CDR2 as SMNVEV (reference sequence). The CDR3 has 16 amino acids.

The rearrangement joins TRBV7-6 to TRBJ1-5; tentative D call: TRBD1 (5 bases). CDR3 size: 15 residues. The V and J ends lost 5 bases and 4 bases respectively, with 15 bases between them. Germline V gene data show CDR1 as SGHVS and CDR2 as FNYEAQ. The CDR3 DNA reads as TGTGCCAGCAGCCTTGACAGTCCACCTAATCAGCCCCAGCATTTT. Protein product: CASSLDSPPNQPQHF. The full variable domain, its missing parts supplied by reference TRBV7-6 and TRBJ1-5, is GAGVSQSPRYKVTKRGQDVALRCDPISGHVSLYWYRQALGQGPEFLTYFNYEAQQDKSGLPNDRFSAERPEGSISTLTIQRTEQRDSAMYRCASSLDSPPNQPQHFGDGTRLSIL.

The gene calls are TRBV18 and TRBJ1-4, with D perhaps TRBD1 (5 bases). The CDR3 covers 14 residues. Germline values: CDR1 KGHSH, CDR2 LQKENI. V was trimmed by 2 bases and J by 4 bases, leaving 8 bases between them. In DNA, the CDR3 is TGTGCCAGCTCACCAACGGGGGATAATGAAAAACTGTTTTTT. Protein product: CASSPTGDNEKLFF.

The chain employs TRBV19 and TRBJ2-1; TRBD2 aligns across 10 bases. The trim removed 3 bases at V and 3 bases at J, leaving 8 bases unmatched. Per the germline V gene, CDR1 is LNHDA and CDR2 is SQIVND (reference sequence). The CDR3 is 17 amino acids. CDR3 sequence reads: CASSISPSGGRYNEQFF. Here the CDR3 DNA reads TGTGCCAGTAGTATTTCCCCTAGCGGGGGCCGCTACAATGAGCAGTTCTTC.

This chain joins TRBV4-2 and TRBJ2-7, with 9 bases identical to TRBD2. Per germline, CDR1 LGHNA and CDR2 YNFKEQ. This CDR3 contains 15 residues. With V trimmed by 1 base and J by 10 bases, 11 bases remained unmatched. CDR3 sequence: CASSQGSSGESSQYF. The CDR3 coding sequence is TGTGCCAGCAGCCAAGGCTCTAGCGGGGAAAGCTCTCAGTACTTC.

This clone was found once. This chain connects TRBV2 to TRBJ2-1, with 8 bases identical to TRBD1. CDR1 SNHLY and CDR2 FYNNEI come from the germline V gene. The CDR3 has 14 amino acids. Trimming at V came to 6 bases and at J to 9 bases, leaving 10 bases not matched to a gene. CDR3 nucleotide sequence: TGTGCCAGCAGGGAGGACAGGGTACCGAGTGAGCAGTTCTTC. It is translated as CASREDRVPSEQFF.